This T cell receptor beta chain was captured in a study of long-term antiretroviral therapy in people with HIV. Study-wide results and limits: The clones with expansion before ART were dominant in the repertoire at all time points. It was observed that HIV repertoires exhibited narrower CDR3 length ranges than controls. Blood collection from about 2004 to 2018 possibly occurred under older ART regimens.

Survey-level immunoSEQ v3.0 assays were run. Profiled with immunoSEQ multiplex PCR; TCRdb holds only in-frame clones, not every one. The sample holds tens of thousands of clones; roughly 85% are singletons and the top ten take about 4.8%. The CDR3 runs 15 residues. The V and J ends lost 3 bases and 0 bases respectively, with 14 bases between them. The V gene's germline CDR1 is SQVTM and CDR2 ANQGSEA. Turning to this clone: The antigen is unknown.

The J gene is TRBJ1-2, the V gene TRBV29-1; D is uncertain. The clonotype was recovered from a woman aged 25 to 45 with HIV. This material consisted of unsorted PBMCs, taken 2.8 years before starting antiretroviral therapy. CDR3 loop: CSVDHPFTANYGYTF. CDR3 nucleotides: TGCAGCGTTGATCACCCTTTTACCGCTAACTATGGCTACACCTTC.